The following is a TCR beta chain sequence with its context. This sample was included in a study of blood T cell repertoires in COVID-19. The assay was immunoSEQ multiplex PCR, and TCRdb's table has in-frame clones only and misses some. The table records hundreds of thousands of clones, around 89% of them present only once. The CDR3 totals 15 residues. Trimming pared 0 bases from V and 0 bases from J, leaving 8 bases between. Germline V gene lookup returns CDR1 KGHSH and CDR2 LQKENI. The receptor was isolated from a man in his thirties or forties who had recovered from COVID-19. The sample taken for sequencing was PBMCs or T cells enriched from blood (not recorded which). The rearrangement uses TRBV18 and TRBJ1-1; perhaps TRBD1 as D (5 bases). The DNA for the CDR3 is TGTGCCAGCTCACCACCAGGGGTCCTGAACACTGAAGCTTTCTTT. It yields the protein CASSPPGVLNTEAFF. Using reference TRBV18 and TRBJ1-1 for the parts outside the CDR3, the full variable domain is NAGVMQNPRHLVRRRGQEARLRCSPMKGHSHVYWYRQLPEEGLKFMVYLQKENIIDESGMPKERFSAEFPKEGPSILRIQQVVRGDSAAYFCASSPPGVLNTEAFFGQGTRLTVV.